The rows below give T cell receptor beta chains drawn from one sample of a study of shared clonotypes between healthy human individuals. The repertoire was sequenced with immunoSEQ multiplex PCR; TCRdb's copy has only in-frame clones and lacks some. The sample consists of roughly 2 million clones, approximately 95% of them appearing once. Sequences were obtained from naive CD8+ T cells sorted from blood. The receptors derive from a man between 18 and 35 years old in good health. The CDR3 runs from the conserved cysteine through the conserved F or W. D genes are given only for firm matches. For some rows the clone size is stated as once, few or many, or as a class when expanded; others skip it.

>TRBV13|TRBD2|TRBJ2-2|NA
CASSGEGAGELFF
TGTGCCAGCAGTGGGGAGGGAGCCGGGGAGCTGTTTTTT
>TRBV5-4|NA|TRBJ2-6|once
CASSVLSGANVLTF
TGTGCCAGCAGCGTCCTTTCGGGGGCCAACGTCCTGACTTTC
>TRBV10-3|NA|TRBJ1-2|NA
CAISESSVTVSPSSNLF
TGTGCCATCAGTGAGTCGTCAGTGACGGTATCTCCTTCCTCTAATCTCTTC
>TRBV5-4|NA|TRBJ2-6|NA
CASSVGSGANVLTF
TGTGCCAGCAGCGTGGGTTCAGGGGCCAACGTCCTGACTTTC
>TRBV9|NA|TRBJ2-7|once
CASSPSDYEQYF
TGTGCCAGCAGCCCCTCTGACTACGAGCAGTACTTC
>TRBV4-1|NA|TRBJ1-4|NA
CASSYSLTNEKLFF
TGCGCCAGCAGCTACAGCCTTACTAATGAAAAACTGTTTTTT
>TRBV6-1|NA|TRBJ1-1|NA
CASSVPRGSTNEAFF
TGTGCCAGCAGTGTCCCCAGGGGAAGTACCAATGAAGCTTTCTTT
>TRBV9|NA|TRBJ2-3|NA
CASSVQDISTDTQYF
TGTGCCAGCAGCGTTCAGGACATTAGCACAGATACGCAGTATTTT
>TRBV21-1|NA|TRBJ2-5|NA
CASSRARQETQYF
TGTGCCAGCAGCAGAGCGCGACAAGAGACCCAGTACTTC
>TRBV7-2|NA|TRBJ1-5|NA
CASSLATPGSNQPQHF
TGTGCCAGCAGCTTAGCCACGCCTGGGAGCAATCAGCCCCAGCATTTT
>TRBV27|NA|TRBJ2-7|NA
CASGPIPGLSYEQYF
TGTGCCAGCGGACCTATACCGGGACTGTCCTACGAGCAGTACTTC
>TRBV6-1|TRBD1|TRBJ1-1|NA
CASSGTGKNTEAFF
TGTGCCAGCAGTGGGACAGGGAAAAACACTGAAGCTTTCTTT
>TRBV7-7|NA|TRBJ2-7|NA
CASSASGSYEQYF
TGTGCTAGCAGCGCTAGTGGCTCCTACGAGCAGTACTTC
>TRBV5-6|NA|TRBJ1-1|NA
CASSYVVVGTEAFF
TGTGCCAGCAGCTACGTGGTTGTGGGCACTGAAGCTTTCTTT
>TRBV6-5|NA|TRBJ2-1|NA
CASSRIGADNEQFF
TGTGCCAGCAGCCGGATCGGGGCCGACAATGAGCAGTTCTTC
>TRBV7-9|NA|TRBJ2-6|NA
CASSQGSGANVLTF
TGTGCCAGCAGCCAAGGGTCTGGGGCCAACGTCCTGACTTTC
>TRBV5-4|NA|TRBJ1-1|NA
CASSLVLDTEAFF
TGTGCCAGCAGCTTGGTTTTGGACACTGAAGCTTTCTTT
>TRBV11-2|TRBD2|TRBJ2-7|once
CASSYGTSGSYEQYF
TGTGCCAGCAGCTACGGGACTAGCGGCTCCTACGAGCAGTACTTC
>TRBV6-1|NA|TRBJ2-7|NA
CASSEVGGVYEQYF
TGTGCCAGCAGTGAAGTGGGAGGAGTCTACGAGCAGTACTTC
>TRBV11-2|NA|TRBJ2-5|NA
CASSLYGGETQYF
TGTGCCAGCAGCTTATACGGGGGAGAGACCCAGTACTTC
>TRBV7-9|NA|TRBJ2-4|NA
CASSLLGQAIVQYF
TGTGCCAGCAGCTTATTGGGACAAGCGATCGTTCAGTACTTC
>TRBV6-1|NA|TRBJ2-7|NA
CASTLGISYEQYF
TGTGCCAGCACCCTTGGTATCTCCTACGAGCAGTACTTC
>TRBV28|NA|TRBJ1-1|NA
CASSLQYSEAFF
TGTGCCAGCAGTTTACAGTACAGTGAAGCTTTCTTT
>TRBV18|NA|TRBJ1-3|NA
CASSPPMNEGSGNTIYF
TGTGCCAGCTCACCACCCATGAACGAGGGCTCTGGAAACACCATATATTTT
>TRBV2|NA|TRBJ1-2|NA
CASRHDSQLEGRNYGYTF
TGTGCCAGCAGACACGACAGCCAGCTCGAGGGACGCAACTATGGCTACACCTTC
>TRBV7-9|TRBD1|TRBJ1-2|NA
CASSPVTGEGYTF
TGTGCCAGCAGCCCCGTGACAGGGGAAGGCTACACCTTC
>TRBV6-1|NA|TRBJ2-1|NA
CASSEFPSSSYNEQFF
TGTGCCAGCAGCGAATTCCCGTCGAGCTCCTACAATGAGCAGTTCTTC
>TRBV4-2|NA|TRBJ2-7|NA
CASSQNDEQYF
TGTGCCAGCAGCCAAAATGACGAGCAGTACTTC
>TRBV30|NA|TRBJ1-3|NA
CAWSVTGALAGNTIYF
TGTGCCTGGAGTGTAACGGGAGCTCTAGCGGGAAACACCATATATTTT
>TRBV5-1|TRBD1|TRBJ2-7|NA
CASSLAQGARYEQYF
TGCGCCAGCAGCTTGGCCCAGGGGGCGCGGTACGAGCAGTACTTC
>TRBV5-1|NA|TRBJ2-1|NA
CASSLEARGAYNEQFF
TGCGCCAGCAGCTTGGAGGCCCGCGGGGCCTACAATGAGCAGTTCTTC
>TRBV10-2|NA|TRBJ1-2|NA
CASSESIPVRGRHGYTF
TGCGCCAGCAGTGAGTCAATCCCAGTCCGGGGGCGGCATGGCTACACCTTC
>TRBV19|TRBD1|TRBJ1-1|NA
CASKTGGSTEAFF
TGTGCCAGTAAGACAGGGGGCTCCACTGAAGCTTTCTTT
>TRBV10-1|TRBD2|TRBJ2-1|NA
CASSAAGVVDEQFF
TGCGCCAGCAGTGCAGCGGGAGTGGTCGATGAGCAGTTCTTC
>TRBV19|NA|TRBJ2-3|NA
CASSIWTGGADTQYF
TGTGCCAGTAGTATCTGGACCGGGGGCGCAGATACGCAGTATTTT
>TRBV7-3|NA|TRBJ2-7|NA
CASSQTPRFSYEQYF
TGTGCCAGCAGCCAGACTCCTCGCTTTAGCTACGAGCAGTACTTC
>TRBV6-5|NA|TRBJ1-6|NA
CASSYRQAPLHF
TGTGCCAGCAGTTACCGGCAGGCACCCCTCCACTTT
>TRBV11-2|NA|TRBJ1-1|few
CASTNRSWFGDTEAFF
TGTGCCAGCACTAACCGGTCCTGGTTCGGAGACACTGAAGCTTTCTTT
>TRBV7-8|NA|TRBJ2-3|NA
CASSSPPFSSADTQYF
TGTGCCAGCAGTTCACCGCCCTTCTCGTCGGCCGATACGCAGTATTTT
>TRBV6-5|NA|TRBJ2-1|NA
CASSADSTNEQFF
TGTGCCAGCAGTGCCGACAGTACCAATGAGCAGTTCTTC
>TRBV14|NA|TRBJ1-1|NA
CASSHPGTKLGTEAFF
TGTGCCAGCAGCCACCCCGGGACGAAACTAGGCACTGAAGCTTTCTTT
>TRBV27|NA|TRBJ2-7|NA
CASREGGPAYEQYF
TGTGCCAGCAGGGAGGGGGGGCCGGCCTACGAGCAGTACTTC
>TRBV11-3|NA|TRBJ2-7|NA
CASSLGTVGPYEQYF
TGTGCCAGCAGCCTCGGGACGGTAGGGCCGTACGAGCAGTACTTC
>TRBV7-2|TRBD1|TRBJ2-1|NA
CASSLGQGAPSYNEQFF
TGTGCCAGCAGCTTGGGACAGGGGGCCCCCTCCTACAATGAGCAGTTCTTC
>TRBV7-9|NA|TRBJ2-7|once
CASSRRNRYEQYF
TGTGCCAGCAGCCGAAGAAACAGATACGAGCAGTACTTC
>TRBV6-1|NA|TRBJ2-5|NA
CASSELEYQETQYF
TGTGCCAGCAGTGAATTGGAGTACCAAGAGACCCAGTACTTC
>TRBV11-2|TRBD1|TRBJ2-1|NA
CASSLGGGFSYNEQFF
TGTGCCAGCAGCTTAGGAGGGGGCTTCTCCTACAATGAGCAGTTCTTC
>TRBV5-4|TRBD1|TRBJ2-7|NA
CAIRTGGDEQYF
TGTGCCATCCGAACAGGGGGCGACGAGCAGTACTTC
>TRBV7-9|NA|TRBJ1-2|NA
CASSSQSRGYTF
TGTGCCAGCAGCTCCCAGAGCAGAGGCTACACCTTC
>TRBV6-5|NA|TRBJ1-1|NA
CASRFREGYTEAFF
TGTGCCAGCAGATTCAGGGAAGGGTACACTGAAGCTTTCTTT
>TRBV30|TRBD1|TRBJ1-2|NA
CAWSLGQGDGYTF
TGTGCCTGGAGTCTCGGACAGGGGGATGGCTACACCTTC
>TRBV27|TRBD2|TRBJ2-1|NA
CASSAIAGGPREQFF
TGTGCCAGCAGCGCTATAGCGGGAGGGCCACGGGAGCAGTTCTTC
>TRBV6-1|NA|TRBJ1-1|NA
CASSEMRGDTEAFF
TGTGCCAGCAGTGAAATGAGGGGCGATACTGAAGCTTTCTTT
>TRBV4-1|NA|TRBJ1-6|NA
CASSQDRESPLHF
TGCGCCAGCAGCCAAGACCGGGAGTCACCCCTCCACTTT
>TRBV6-5|NA|TRBJ2-3|NA
CASSYEALRTDTQYF
TGTGCCAGCAGTTACGAAGCCCTAAGGACAGATACGCAGTATTTT
>TRBV27|NA|TRBJ2-2|NA
CASSLTGITGELFF
TGTGCCAGCAGTTTGACAGGTATCACCGGGGAGCTGTTTTTT
>TRBV5-1|TRBD1|TRBJ2-7|NA
CASSFQGALDEQYF
TGCGCCAGCAGCTTCCAGGGGGCGCTCGACGAGCAGTACTTC
>TRBV4-3|NA|TRBJ2-6|once
CASSLATYGGGISSGANVLTF
TGCGCCAGCAGCCTTGCAACTTACGGTGGAGGGATTAGCTCTGGGGCCAACGTCCTGACTTTC
>TRBV30|NA|TRBJ2-7|NA
CAWSVVNTFGDEQYF
TGTGCCTGGAGTGTAGTAAACACCTTCGGGGACGAGCAGTACTTC